This T cell receptor (beta chain) stems from a study of shared clonotypes between healthy human individuals. Study-level findings and limits: Incompleteness in sorted-subset sequencing, despite large depth, was shown by rarefaction.

To note about this clone: Its specificity is not known.

The input for sorted-subset replicate PCRs was 150 to 200 ng DNA, about 30,000 T cell genomes. The method was immunoSEQ multiplex PCR; TCRdb's version includes in-frame clones alone and lacks a portion of them. The data show over 2 million clones, with roughly 90% seen just once and 0.37% held by the top ten. The CDR3 length is 12 residues. J gave up 8 bases and V 3 bases, and 3 bases lay outside the gene matches. CDR1 SGHDT and CDR2 YYEEEE come from the germline V gene. The sequencing input was naive CD4+ T cells from PBMCs. Subset: CD45RA+ positively selected. The chain employs TRBV5-6 and TRBJ1-2, with 8 nucleotides matching TRBD1. This clonotype was obtained from a man aged 18 to 29 in good health. Some clones in this sample may be carry-over from other donors' samples. CDR3 region: CASSWTGIGYTF. CDR3 nucleotides: TGTGCCAGCAGCTGGACAGGGATCGGCTACACCTTC.